These T cell receptor beta chains were read from a single sample in a study of OX40 agonist ivuxolimab in advanced cancers. Only in-frame clones appear in the TCRdb table, and some are missing; sequencing was by immunoSEQ multiplex PCR. The repertoire holds approximately 76,000 clones, with 80% to 90% as singletons. Sequenced material: CD4+ or CD8+ T cells sorted from blood, taken in a trial of the OX40 agonist ivuxolimab. These receptors were taken from an adult with an advanced solid tumor such as melanoma, head and neck, liver or kidney cancer. The CDR3 runs from the conserved cysteine through the conserved F or W. D genes are given only for firm matches. The size field is filled for only some rows; it gives once, few, many or a size class.

j_gene,v_gene,d_gene,abundance,CDR3aa,CDR3nt
TRBJ2-6,TRBV5-1,.,.,CASSLAGTGANVLTF,TGCGCCAGCAGCTTGGCGGGGACTGGGGCCAACGTCCTGACTTTC
TRBJ1-5,TRBV28,TRBD1,.,CASSLRGSTGLSNQPQHF,TGTGCCAGCAGTTTAAGGGGATCGACAGGGCTTAGCAATCAGCCCCAGCATTTT
TRBJ1-4,TRBV30,.,.,CAWKQEGQVEEKLFF,TGTGCCTGGAAGCAGGAAGGGCAAGTAGAGGAAAAACTGTTTTTT
TRBJ1-5,TRBV19,TRBD1,.,CASSSARDRARTDSNQPQHF,TGTGCCAGTAGCAGCGCCCGGGACAGGGCGCGTACCGATAGCAATCAGCCCCAGCATTTT
TRBJ1-5,TRBV28,.,.,CASSFLETGRNQPQHF,.
TRBJ2-3,TRBV5-4,.,few,CASSYRTATLSTDTQYF,TGTGCCAGCAGCTATCGGACAGCAACCTTGAGCACAGATACGCAGTATTTT
TRBJ1-3,TRBV9,.,.,CASSAGDRPENTIYF,TGTGCCAGCAGCGCTGGGGACCGACCAGAAAACACCATATATTTT
TRBJ1-5,TRBV25-1,.,.,CASSEWGNQPQHF,TGTGCCAGCAGTGAATGGGGCAATCAGCCCCAGCATTTT
TRBJ2-1,TRBV29-1,.,.,CSVEGRAGSYNEQFF,TGCAGCGTTGAAGGACGGGCAGGGTCCTACAATGAGCAGTTCTTC
TRBJ1-1,TRBV6-1,.,.,CASRLPGQNTEAFF,TGTGCCAGCAGATTACCCGGACAGAACACTGAAGCTTTCTTT
TRBJ2-2,TRBV11-2,TRBD2,.,CASSHGTGGRTGELFF,TGTGCCAGCAGCCACGGGACGGGAGGTCGTACCGGGGAGCTGTTTTTT
TRBJ2-1,TRBV5-1,TRBD1,.,CASSHIDRANNEQFF,TGCGCCAGCAGCCACATTGACAGGGCTAACAATGAGCAGTTCTTC
TRBJ2-1,TRBV5-6,TRBD1,.,CASSSPGQGNEQFF,TGTGCCAGCAGCTCCCCGGGACAGGGCAATGAGCAGTTCTTC
TRBJ1-6,TRBV10-3,.,few,CAISEQLGTNSPLHF,TGTGCCATCAGTGAGCAGCTGGGGACGAATTCACCCCTCCACTTT
TRBJ1-2,TRBV7-6,TRBD1,once,CASSLGQGNYGYTF,TGTGCCAGCAGCTTAGGACAGGGGAACTATGGCTACACCTTC
TRBJ1-1,TRBV18,TRBD1,.,CASSPVQGSNTEAFF,TGTGCCAGCTCACCGGTACAGGGGTCGAACACTGAAGCTTTCTTT
TRBJ1-2,TRBV4-3,.,.,CASSQAGTAIDGYTF,TGCGCCAGCAGCCAAGCCGGGACCGCGATTGATGGCTACACCTTC
TRBJ2-3,TRBV11-3,TRBD1,.,CASSIGQGQSTDTQYF,TGTGCCAGCAGCATCGGACAGGGACAGAGCACAGATACGCAGTATTTT
TRBJ2-7,TRBV11-2,TRBD2,.,CASSLDLGTIEQYF,TGTGCCAGCAGCTTAGATCTGGGGACTATCGAGCAGTACTTC
TRBJ2-7,TRBV7-2,TRBD2,few,CASSLKRGIYEQYF,TGTGCCAGCAGCTTGAAGCGGGGGATCTACGAGCAGTACTTC
TRBJ2-7,TRBV27,.,.,CASSLSVQGETYEQYF,TGTGCCAGCAGTTTATCCGTTCAGGGTGAGACCTACGAGCAGTACTTC
TRBJ1-1,TRBV5-1,.,.,CASSQITANTEAFF,TGCGCCAGCAGCCAGATTACAGCGAACACTGAAGCTTTCTTT
TRBJ1-2,TRBV7-2,.,once,CASSLGQQYGYTF,TGTGCCAGCAGCCTCGGACAGCAATATGGCTACACCTTC
TRBJ2-7,TRBV5-1,TRBD2,many,CASSLGAGGPGEQYF,TGCGCCAGCAGCTTGGGAGCGGGGGGGCCGGGCGAGCAGTACTTC
TRBJ2-1,TRBV7-2,.,.,CASSRLDRVLSEQFF,TGTGCCAGCAGCCGACTAGACAGGGTGCTCTCTGAGCAGTTCTTC
TRBJ1-2,TRBV7-3,TRBD1,.,CASSYGTGGPYGYTF,TGTGCCAGCAGCTACGGTACAGGGGGCCCCTATGGCTACACCTTC
TRBJ2-1,TRBV5-1,TRBD2,.,CASSPQTSGGASEQFF,TGCGCCAGCAGCCCCCAGACTAGCGGGGGGGCCTCTGAGCAGTTCTTC
TRBJ1-3,TRBV6-1,TRBD1,.,CASHNRGGGNTIYF,TGTGCCAGTCATAACAGGGGAGGTGGAAACACCATATATTTT
TRBJ2-7,TRBV7-6,TRBD1,.,CASSLSGGEQYF,TGTGCCAGCAGCTTATCAGGGGGCGAGCAGTACTTC
TRBJ2-1,TRBV28,TRBD1,.,CASRRQGGSNEQFF,TGTGCCAGCCGACGACAGGGGGGGTCTAATGAGCAGTTCTTC
TRBJ2-7,TRBV5-1,.,once,CASSLRQGRGDEQYF,TGCGCCAGCAGCTTGCGGCAGGGGAGGGGGGACGAGCAGTACTTC
TRBJ1-1,TRBV11-2,.,.,CASSLGVYTEAFF,TGTGCCAGCAGCTTAGGGGTCTACACTGAAGCTTTCTTT
TRBJ1-2,TRBV4-2,.,.,CASSQKGEGYGYTF,TGTGCCAGCAGCCAAAAGGGGGAGGGGTACGGCTACACCTTC
TRBJ1-5,TRBV11-2,.,.,CASREGGPNQPQHF,TGTGCCAGCAGGGAAGGCGGGCCCAATCAGCCCCAGCATTTT
TRBJ2-5,TRBV18,.,.,CASRETRDRGETQYF,TGTGCCAGCCGAGAAACCCGGGACCGGGGAGAGACCCAGTACTTC
TRBJ2-2,TRBV14,.,.,CASRSMRNTGELFF,TGTGCCAGCAGGTCGATGAGGAACACCGGGGAGCTGTTTTTT
TRBJ2-1,TRBV18,.,.,CASSPPGGDYEQFF,TGTGCCAGCTCACCACCAGGGGGAGACTATGAGCAGTTCTTC
TRBJ1-2,TRBV11-1,.,.,CASSLDGFYGYTF,TGTGCCAGCAGCTTAGACGGATTCTATGGCTACACCTTC
TRBJ1-5,TRBV5-4,.,.,CASSLEGVSNQPQHF,TGTGCCAGCAGCTTGGAGGGGGTTAGCAATCAGCCCCAGCATTTT
TRBJ2-3,TRBV23-1,.,few,CASSHPGSRTGTDTQYF,TGCGCCAGCAGTCACCCCGGGTCGAGGACAGGCACAGATACGCAGTATTTT
TRBJ2-4,TRBV27,TRBD1,.,CASGPLGQGGKNIQYF,TGTGCCAGCGGGCCTTTGGGACAGGGTGGGAAAAACATTCAGTACTTC
TRBJ2-7,TRBV6-5,.,.,CASSSAGGAYEQYF,TGTGCCAGCAGTTCGGCAGGGGGGGCCTACGAGCAGTACTTC
TRBJ2-5,TRBV2,TRBD2,.,CASSEGRASGSQETQYF,TGTGCCAGCAGTGAAGGGCGGGCTAGCGGGAGTCAAGAGACCCAGTACTTC
TRBJ1-1,TRBV28,.,few,CASSSGGTFF,TGTGCCAGCAGTTCGGGGGGTACTTTCTTT
TRBJ1-6,TRBV7-3,.,.,CASSLVGTGYSPLHF,TGTGCCAGCAGCTTAGTTGGGACCGGTTATTCACCCCTCCACTTT
TRBJ1-1,TRBV5-5,TRBD1,.,CASDNPGQLTEAFF,TGTGCCAGCGATAATCCGGGACAGTTAACTGAAGCTTTCTTT
TRBJ1-4,TRBV5-1,.,.,CASRSQGGEKLFF,TGCGCCAGCAGAAGTCAAGGCGGTGAAAAACTGTTTTTT